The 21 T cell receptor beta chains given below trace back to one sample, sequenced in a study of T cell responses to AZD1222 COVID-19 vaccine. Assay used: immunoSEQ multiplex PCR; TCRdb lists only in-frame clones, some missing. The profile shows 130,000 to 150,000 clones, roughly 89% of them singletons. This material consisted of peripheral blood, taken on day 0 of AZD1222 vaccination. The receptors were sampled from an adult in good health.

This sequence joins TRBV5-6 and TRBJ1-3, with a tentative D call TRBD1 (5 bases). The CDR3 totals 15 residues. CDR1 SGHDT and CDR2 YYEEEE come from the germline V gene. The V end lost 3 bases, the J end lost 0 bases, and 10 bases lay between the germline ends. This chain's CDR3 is CASSSVTGSGNTIYF. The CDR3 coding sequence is TGTGCCAGCAGCTCCGTTACAGGCTCTGGAAACACCATATATTTT.

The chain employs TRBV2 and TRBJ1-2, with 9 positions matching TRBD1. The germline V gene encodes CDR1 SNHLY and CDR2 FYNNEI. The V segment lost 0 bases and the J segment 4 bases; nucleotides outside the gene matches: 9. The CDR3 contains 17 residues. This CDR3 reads CASSEASGTGFGYGYTF. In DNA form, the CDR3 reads TGTGCCAGCAGTGAAGCCTCCGGGACAGGGTTTGGCTATGGCTACACCTTC. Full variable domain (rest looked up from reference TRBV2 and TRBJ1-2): EPEVTQTPSHQVTQMGQEVILRCVPISNHLYFYWYRQILGQKVEFLVSFYNNEISEKSEIFDDQFSVERPDGSNFTLKIRSTKLEDSAMYFCASSEASGTGFGYGYTFGSGTRLTVV.

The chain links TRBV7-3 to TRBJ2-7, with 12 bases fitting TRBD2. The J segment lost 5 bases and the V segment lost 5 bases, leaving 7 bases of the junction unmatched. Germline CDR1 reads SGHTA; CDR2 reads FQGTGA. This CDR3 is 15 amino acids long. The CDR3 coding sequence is TGTGCCAGCAGCCCACTGACTAGCGGGAGCCACGAGCAGTACTTC. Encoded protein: CASSPLTSGSHEQYF.

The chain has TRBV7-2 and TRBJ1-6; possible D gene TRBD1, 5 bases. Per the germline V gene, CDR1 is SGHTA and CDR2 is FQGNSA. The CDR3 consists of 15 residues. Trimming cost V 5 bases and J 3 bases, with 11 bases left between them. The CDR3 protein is CASSLLTGYNSPLHF. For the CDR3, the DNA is TGTGCCAGCAGCCTTCTAACAGGCTATAATTCACCCCTCCACTTT.

The CDR3 spells CASSQGLSNEQFF. In DNA, the CDR3 is TGTGCCAGCAGCCAAGGGCTAAGCAATGAGCAGTTCTTC. V usage is TRBV3-1 (or the pseudogene TRBV3-2) and J usage is TRBJ2-1; D unresolved. The germline gives CDR1 LGHDT, CDR2 YNNKEL (reference sequence). This CDR3 is 13 amino acids long. The germline V and J ends were trimmed by 1 base and 6 bases, with 7 bases remaining between them.

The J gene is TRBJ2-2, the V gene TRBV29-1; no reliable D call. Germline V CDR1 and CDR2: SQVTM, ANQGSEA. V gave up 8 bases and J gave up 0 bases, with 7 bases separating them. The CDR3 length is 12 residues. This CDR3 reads CSYVSNTGELFF. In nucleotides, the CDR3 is TGCAGCTACGTCTCGAACACCGGGGAGCTGTTTTTT.

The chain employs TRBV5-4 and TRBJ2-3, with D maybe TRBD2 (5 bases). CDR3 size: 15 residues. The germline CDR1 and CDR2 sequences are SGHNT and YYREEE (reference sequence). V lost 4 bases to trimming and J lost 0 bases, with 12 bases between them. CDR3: CASSGSGTSTDTQYF. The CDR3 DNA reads TGTGCCAGCAGCGGGAGCGGAACTAGCACAGATACGCAGTATTTT.

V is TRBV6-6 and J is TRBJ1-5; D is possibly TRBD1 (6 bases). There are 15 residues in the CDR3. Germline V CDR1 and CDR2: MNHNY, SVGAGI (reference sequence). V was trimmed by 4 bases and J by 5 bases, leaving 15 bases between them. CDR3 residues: CASSWWEQGDQPQHF. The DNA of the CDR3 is TGTGCCAGCAGTTGGTGGGAACAGGGTGATCAGCCCCAGCATTTT.

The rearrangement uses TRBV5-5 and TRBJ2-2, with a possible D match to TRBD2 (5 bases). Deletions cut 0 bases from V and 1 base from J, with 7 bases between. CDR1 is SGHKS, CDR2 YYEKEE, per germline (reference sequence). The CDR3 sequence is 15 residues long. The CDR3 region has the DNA TGTGCCAGCAGCTTGGTGAGGGTGAACACCGGGGAGCTGTTTTTT. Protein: CASSLVRVNTGELFF.

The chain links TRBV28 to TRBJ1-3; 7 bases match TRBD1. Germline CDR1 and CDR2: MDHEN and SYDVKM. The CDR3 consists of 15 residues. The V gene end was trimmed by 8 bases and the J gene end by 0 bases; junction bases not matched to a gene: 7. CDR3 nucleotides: TGTGCCAGCCGTACCCAGGGGGGCTCTGGAAACACCATATATTTT. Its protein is CASRTQGGSGNTIYF.

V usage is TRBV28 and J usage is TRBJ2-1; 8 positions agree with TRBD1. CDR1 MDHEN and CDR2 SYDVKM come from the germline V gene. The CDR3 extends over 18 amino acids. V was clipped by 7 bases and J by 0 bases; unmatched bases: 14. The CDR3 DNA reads TGTGCCAGCACCTGGGGCAGGGGGCGATTAAGCTCCTACAATGAGCAGTTCTTC. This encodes CASTWGRGRLSSYNEQFF.

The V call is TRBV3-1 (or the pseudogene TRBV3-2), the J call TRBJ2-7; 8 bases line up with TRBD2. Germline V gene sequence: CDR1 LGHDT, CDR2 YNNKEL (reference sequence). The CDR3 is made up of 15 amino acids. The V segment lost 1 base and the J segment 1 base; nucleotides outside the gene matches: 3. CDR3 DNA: TGTGCCAGCAGCCAAGGGGCTAGCGGGTCCTACGAGCAGTACTTC. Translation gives CASSQGASGSYEQYF.

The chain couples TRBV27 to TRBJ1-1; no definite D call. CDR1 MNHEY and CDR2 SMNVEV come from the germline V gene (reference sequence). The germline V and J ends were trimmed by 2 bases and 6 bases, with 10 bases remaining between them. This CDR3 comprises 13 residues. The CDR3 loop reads CASSLQRASEAFF. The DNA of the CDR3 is TGTGCCAGCAGTTTACAACGGGCCTCTGAAGCTTTCTTT.

CDR3 region: CASRHRGQGYQPQHF. Written as DNA, the CDR3 is TGTGCCAGCAGGCACCGAGGACAGGGCTATCAGCCCCAGCATTTT. The rearrangement uses TRBV27 and TRBJ1-5; 8 nucleotides align to TRBD1. CDR1 and CDR2 from the germline V gene are MNHEY and SMNVEV (reference sequence). CDR3 length: 15 amino acids. Trimming at V came to 6 bases and at J to 5 bases, leaving 9 bases not matched to a gene.

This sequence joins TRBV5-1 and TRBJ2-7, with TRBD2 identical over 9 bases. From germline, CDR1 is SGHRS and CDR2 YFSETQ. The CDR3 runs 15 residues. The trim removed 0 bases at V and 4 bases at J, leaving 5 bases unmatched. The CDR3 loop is CASSLGGLATYEQYF. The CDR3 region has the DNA TGCGCCAGCAGCTTGGGTGGACTAGCGACTTACGAGCAGTACTTC.

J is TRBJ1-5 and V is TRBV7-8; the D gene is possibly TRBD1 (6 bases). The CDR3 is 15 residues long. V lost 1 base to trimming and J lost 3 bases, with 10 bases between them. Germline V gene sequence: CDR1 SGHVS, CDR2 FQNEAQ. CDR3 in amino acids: CASSLVAGANQPQHF. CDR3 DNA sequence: TGTGCCAGCAGCTTAGTAGCAGGGGCCAATCAGCCCCAGCATTTT.

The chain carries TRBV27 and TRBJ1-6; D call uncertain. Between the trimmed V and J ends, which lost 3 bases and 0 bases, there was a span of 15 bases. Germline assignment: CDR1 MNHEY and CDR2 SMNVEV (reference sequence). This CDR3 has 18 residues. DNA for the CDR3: TGTGCCAGCAGTTTTATATCTCGGCCGAGCTCCTATAATTCACCCCTCCACTTT. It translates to CASSFISRPSSYNSPLHF.

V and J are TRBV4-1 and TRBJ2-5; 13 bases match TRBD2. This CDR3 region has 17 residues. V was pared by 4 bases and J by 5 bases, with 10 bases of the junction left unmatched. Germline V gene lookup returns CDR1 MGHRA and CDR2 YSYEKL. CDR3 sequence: CASSPGTSGRAVETQYF. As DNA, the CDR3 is TGCGCCAGCAGCCCCGGTACTAGCGGGAGGGCCGTGGAGACCCAGTACTTC.

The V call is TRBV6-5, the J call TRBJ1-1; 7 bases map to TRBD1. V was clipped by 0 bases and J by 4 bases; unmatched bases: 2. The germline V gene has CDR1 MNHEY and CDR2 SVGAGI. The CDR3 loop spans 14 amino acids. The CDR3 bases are TGTGCCAGCAGTTACTCGGCAGGGGGCACTGAAGCTTTCTTT. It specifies CASSYSAGGTEAFF.

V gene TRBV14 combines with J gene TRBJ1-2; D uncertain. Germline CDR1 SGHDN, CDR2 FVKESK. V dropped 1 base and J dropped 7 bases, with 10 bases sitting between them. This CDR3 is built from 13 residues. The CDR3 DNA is TGTGCCAGCAGCCAAGGAGTTATTCGTGGCTACACCTTC. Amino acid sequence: CASSQGVIRGYTF.

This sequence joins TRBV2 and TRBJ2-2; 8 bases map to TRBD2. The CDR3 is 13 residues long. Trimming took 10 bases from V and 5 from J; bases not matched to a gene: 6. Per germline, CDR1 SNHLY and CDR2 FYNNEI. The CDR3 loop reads CAIKREWTGELFF. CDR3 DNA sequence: TGTGCCATAAAGCGGGAGTGGACCGGGGAGCTGTTTTTT.